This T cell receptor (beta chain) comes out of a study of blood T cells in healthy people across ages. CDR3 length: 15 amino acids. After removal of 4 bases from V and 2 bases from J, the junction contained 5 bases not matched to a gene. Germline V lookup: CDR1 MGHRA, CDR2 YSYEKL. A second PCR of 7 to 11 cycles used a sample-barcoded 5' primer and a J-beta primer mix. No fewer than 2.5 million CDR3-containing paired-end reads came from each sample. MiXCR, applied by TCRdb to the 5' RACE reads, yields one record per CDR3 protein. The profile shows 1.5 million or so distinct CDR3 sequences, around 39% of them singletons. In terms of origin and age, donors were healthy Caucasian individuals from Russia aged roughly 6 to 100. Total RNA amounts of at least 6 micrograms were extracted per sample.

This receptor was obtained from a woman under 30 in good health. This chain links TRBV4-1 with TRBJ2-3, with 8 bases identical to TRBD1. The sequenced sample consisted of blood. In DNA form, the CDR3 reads TGCGCCAGCAGCCGTGGACAGGGACCCACAGATACGCAGTATTTT. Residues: CASSRGQGPTDTQYF.